These 31 T cell receptor beta chains came from one sample sequenced in a study of blood T cell repertoires in COVID-19. The table came from immunoSEQ multiplex PCR; TCRdb's copy has only in-frame clones and leaves some out. This table has some 62,000 clones, under 80% appearing once. The sample comprised peripheral blood. These receptor sequences come from a man aged 60 to 75 with acute or convalescent COVID-19.

This rearrangement joins TRBV30 to TRBJ2-7; D not resolved. Trimming took 4 bases from V and 2 from J, leaving 24 bases between them. The germline CDR1 and CDR2 sequences are GTSNPN and SVGIG (reference sequence). The CDR3 has 17 residues. The DNA for the CDR3 is TGTGCCTGGACAGGTGACGATATCCGGTTTGGGCCCTACGAGCAGTACTTC. Residues: CAWTGDDIRFGPYEQYF. Drawing the rest from reference TRBV30 and TRBJ2-7, the complete variable domain is SQTIHQWPATLVQPVGSPLSLECTVEGTSNPNLYWYRQAAGRGLQLLFYSVGIGQISSEVPQNLSASRPQDRQFILSSKKLLLSDSGFYLCAWTGDDIRFGPYEQYFGPGTRLTVT.

This clone was observed a single time. The J gene is TRBJ1-3, the V gene TRBV9; D is uncertain. With 3 bases removed from V and 6 bases from J, the gap between germline ends came to 13 bases. Germline assignment: CDR1 SGDLS and CDR2 YYNGEE. The CDR3 is made up of 14 amino acids. CDR3 DNA sequence: TGTGCCAGCAGCGCTCCCGACTTGGTAAACACCATATATTTT. Its translation is CASSAPDLVNTIYF.

V gene TRBV7-3 combines with J gene TRBJ2-6; D ambiguous. Trimming stripped 1 base from V and 0 bases from J, with 7 bases between. The CDR3 is 16 amino acids. CDR1 is SGHTA and CDR2 is FQGTGA in the germline V gene. The CDR3 spells CASSLRAPSGANVLTF. CDR3 coding DNA: TGTGCCAGCAGCTTAAGGGCCCCCTCTGGGGCCAACGTCCTGACTTTC.

Here the CDR3 reads CASSEVGGGGSQPQHF. The CDR3 DNA follows: TGTGCCAGCAGTGAAGTCGGCGGAGGGGGCTCTCAGCCCCAGCATTTT. The chain is built from TRBV6-1 and TRBJ1-5; 7 nucleotides align to TRBD1. The J segment lost 6 bases and the V segment lost 1 base, leaving 9 bases of the junction unmatched. Germline values: CDR1 MNHNS, CDR2 SASEGT. CDR3 length: 16 residues.

V is TRBV3-1 (or the pseudogene TRBV3-2) and J is TRBJ2-1; D might be TRBD2 (5 bases). Trimming cost V 2 bases and J 0 bases, with 11 bases left between them. The CDR3 covers 16 residues. From germline, CDR1 is LGHDT and CDR2 YNNKEL (reference sequence). CDR3 residues: CASSQYSESSYNEQFF. CDR3 DNA sequence: TGTGCCAGCAGCCAATATAGCGAGAGCTCCTACAATGAGCAGTTCTTC.

The sample holds a few counts of this clone. This chain uses TRBV27 with TRBJ2-1; TRBD2 is a possible D gene (7 bases). Trimming took off 0 bases at V and 8 bases at J, with 14 bases between the two ends. Per the germline V gene, CDR1 is MNHEY and CDR2 is SMNVEV (reference sequence). The CDR3 has 15 amino acids. CDR3 sequence: CASSLSRGGSHEQFF. CDR3 coding DNA: TGTGCCAGCAGTTTATCGAGGGGGGGCTCACATGAGCAGTTCTTC.

This clone was seen once. The chain combines TRBV5-1 with TRBJ1-3; D remains unclear. In germline, CDR1 is SGHRS, CDR2 YFSETQ. The CDR3 sequence is 15 residues long. V was shortened by 1 base and J by 3 bases, with 11 bases between the two germline ends. The DNA for the CDR3 is TGCGCCAGCAGCTTGTCCGGAGACTTTGGAAACACCATATATTTT. The encoded protein is CASSLSGDFGNTIYF.

The chain is built from TRBV12-3 or TRBV12-4 and TRBJ1-1; D may be TRBD1 (6 bases). V lost 2 bases to trimming and J lost 4 bases, with 8 bases between them. The CDR3 loop spans 13 amino acids. CDR3: CASSLRGSTEAFF. CDR3 coding DNA: TGTGCCAGCAGTTTAAGGGGGAGCACTGAAGCTTTCTTT.

This rearrangement joins TRBV27 to TRBJ1-5; weak D call: TRBD1 (5 bases). Germline CDR1 reads MNHEY; CDR2 reads SMNVEV (reference sequence). With 4 bases removed from V and 4 bases from J, the gap between germline ends came to 11 bases. The CDR3 sequence is 14 residues long. CDR3 amino acids: CASSSLGGNQPQHF. Here the CDR3 DNA reads TGTGCCAGCAGTTCATTGGGGGGTAATCAGCCCCAGCATTTT.

V is TRBV19 and J is TRBJ1-5, with D possibly TRBD1 on 5 matching bases. Germline CDR1 is LNHDA and CDR2 is SQIVND (reference sequence). Trimming cost V 3 bases and J 2 bases, with 11 bases left between them. The CDR3 loop spans 15 amino acids. CDR3 coding DNA: TGTGCCAGTAGTATGGGGGGAGATGGCAATCAGCCCCAGCATTTT. The encoded protein is CASSMGGDGNQPQHF.

The chain combines TRBV7-9 with TRBJ2-2; maybe TRBD1 (6 bases). Trimming removed 5 bases at V and 2 bases at J, with 15 bases between. CDR1 is SEHNR and CDR2 is FQNEAQ in the germline V gene (reference sequence). This CDR3 spans 16 amino acids. Written as DNA, the CDR3 is TGTGCCAGCAGCACCAGGGGCTTGACCAACACCGGGGAGCTGTTTTTT. It translates to CASSTRGLTNTGELFF.

V and J are TRBV6-5 and TRBJ1-4; D is undetermined. Germline loops: CDR1 MNHEY, CDR2 SVGAGI. The CDR3 spans 13 residues. The ends were cut back, 6 bases at V and 7 bases at J, with 12 bases in the middle. The CDR3 DNA reads as TGTGCCAGCAGGGGCAGATCGACTGAAAAACTGTTTTTT. Its translation: CASRGRSTEKLFF.

The CDR3 sequence is CASSLVRDTEAFF. The CDR3 DNA reads as TGTGCCAGCAGCTTAGTTCGAGACACTGAAGCTTTCTTT. The chain joins TRBV7-2 to TRBJ1-1, with D unclear. The V end was cut by 1 base, the J end by 3 bases, with 6 bases between. Germline assignment: CDR1 SGHTA and CDR2 FQGNSA. The CDR3 is made up of 13 amino acids.

The V gene is TRBV21-1, the J gene TRBJ2-5; TRBD1 was called by the table and not checked on the DNA. TRBV21-1 is classified as a pseudogene. The CDR3 has 16 amino acids. In DNA, the CDR3 is TGTGCCAGCAGCCCAAGGATAGGACAGGAGCAAGAGACCCAGTACTTC. Translated: CASSPRIGQEQETQYF.

This clone came up once. The chain recombines TRBV10-3 with TRBJ2-3; 8 bases match TRBD1. CDR1 ENHRY and CDR2 SYGVKD come from the germline V gene. J was trimmed by 4 bases and V by 5 bases; bases with no gene match: 5. CDR3 length: 14 amino acids. The CDR3 coding sequence is TGTGCCATCAGTTCAGGGGGCGCAGCAGATACGCAGTATTTT. Residues: CAISSGGAADTQYF.

The chain joins TRBV5-6 to TRBJ2-2; D possibly corresponds to TRBD2 (5 bases). Germline CDR1 reads SGHDT; CDR2 reads YYEEEE. With 4 bases removed from V and 7 bases from J, the gap between germline ends came to 8 bases. The CDR3 extends over 12 amino acids. The CDR3 DNA reads as TGTGCCAGCAGCGGTGCGGGCGGGGAGCTGTTTTTT. This sequence encodes CASSGAGGELFF.

The chain joins TRBV10-3 to TRBJ1-6; a weak D match, TRBD1 (6 bases). Germline CDR1 reads ENHRY; CDR2 reads SYGVKD. The CDR3 is made up of 13 amino acids. V lost 4 bases and J lost 7, with 8 bases in between. The CDR3 spells CAISGQENSPLHF. The DNA of the CDR3 is TGTGCCATCAGTGGACAGGAGAATTCACCCCTCCACTTT.

This chain links TRBV7-9 with TRBJ1-4, with 10 bases aligning to TRBD1. From germline, CDR1 is SEHNR and CDR2 FQNEAQ (reference sequence). The CDR3 is 12 residues long. Germline trimming cut 10 bases from V and 8 bases from J; bases unmatched to any gene: 4. The CDR3 loop reads CATGTGDEKLFF. In nucleotides, the CDR3 is TGTGCCACCGGGACAGGGGACGAAAAACTGTTTTTT.

The J gene is TRBJ2-3, the V gene TRBV19; TRBD2 is a possible D gene (6 bases). CDR3 length: 11 amino acids. The germline V gene encodes CDR1 LNHDA and CDR2 SQIVND (reference sequence). Trimming stripped 10 bases from V and 8 bases from J, with 13 bases between. The DNA of the CDR3 is TGTGCCACTGGGGAGGCTGGTACGCAGTATTTT. It translates to CATGEAGTQYF.

This rearrangement joins TRBV2 to TRBJ2-1, with 12 bases matching TRBD2. V lost 2 bases, J lost 6 bases, and 2 bases stayed unmatched. Per germline, CDR1 SNHLY and CDR2 FYNNEI. The CDR3 runs 15 residues. CDR3 amino acids: CASSESGLAGNEQFF. For the CDR3, the DNA is TGTGCCAGCAGTGAATCGGGACTAGCGGGCAATGAGCAGTTCTTC.

The rearrangement links TRBV4-1 to TRBJ2-3, with 7 bases matching TRBD2. Germline V gene sequence: CDR1 MGHRA, CDR2 YSYEKL. The CDR3 sequence is 20 residues long. The ends lost 0 bases at V and 2 bases at J; junction bases unmatched: 17. CDR3 residues: CASSQEASGSTVPSTDTQYF. CDR3 nucleotides: TGCGCCAGCAGCCAAGAGGCTAGCGGAAGTACGGTCCCTTCCACAGATACGCAGTATTTT.

This clone was recorded only once. This chain links TRBV5-4 with TRBJ2-1, with D tentatively TRBD2 (7 bases). The V end was cut by 0 bases, the J end by 9 bases, with 19 bases between. The germline V gene has CDR1 SGHNT and CDR2 YYREEE (reference sequence). The CDR3 consists of 16 residues. DNA for the CDR3: TGTGCCAGCAGCTTGGGAGCGGGACACCTCCAAAGTGAGCAGTTCTTC. Residues: CASSLGAGHLQSEQFF.

This clone has only one observation. The chain carries TRBV5-4 and TRBJ1-6; D not resolved. This CDR3 contains 13 residues. From germline, CDR1 is SGHNT and CDR2 YYREEE (reference sequence). Trimming left V 4 bases short and J 7 bases short, with 9 bases between. The CDR3 nucleotides are TGTGCCAGCAGCCCGGGAGGCAATTCACCCCTCCACTTT. Its translation is CASSPGGNSPLHF.

The chain combines TRBV4-3 with TRBJ2-7, with TRBD2 identical over 8 bases. Per germline, CDR1 LGHNA and CDR2 YSLEER. J was trimmed by 1 base and V by 2 bases; bases with no gene match: 4. The CDR3 sequence is 15 residues long. CDR3 loop: CASSQIAGRSYEQYF. The CDR3 DNA reads TGCGCCAGCAGCCAAATAGCGGGACGATCCTACGAGCAGTACTTC.

The table lists this clone with a count of one. This chain links TRBV18 with TRBJ2-3; 8 bases are a match to TRBD1. The CDR3 spans 19 residues. The V gene's germline CDR1 is KGHSH and CDR2 LQKENI. Trimming removed 2 bases from V and 2 bases from J; junction bases left unmatched: 15. CDR3 nucleotide sequence: TGTGCCAGCTCACCAACATATCTCTGGGACAGGCAAATCACAGATACGCAGTATTTT. Protein product: CASSPTYLWDRQITDTQYF.

The chain couples TRBV6-2 or TRBV6-3 to TRBJ2-2; perhaps TRBD1 as D (5 bases). Germline CDR1 is MNHEY and CDR2 is SVGEGT. The CDR3 runs 14 residues. V gave up 0 bases and J gave up 7 bases, with 9 bases separating them. CDR3 residues: CASSYSGRGGELFF. The CDR3 DNA follows: TGTGCCAGCAGTTACTCGGGGCGTGGCGGGGAGCTGTTTTTT.

The J gene is TRBJ1-1, the V gene TRBV30; TRBD1 is a possible D gene (6 bases). The CDR3 is made up of 11 amino acids. V shed 1 base and J shed 6 bases, with 6 bases lying between them. CDR1 GTSNPN and CDR2 SVGIG come from the germline V gene (reference sequence). DNA of the CDR3: TGTGCCTGGAGTGACAGGGCTGAAGCTTTCTTT. Translated, it gives CAWSDRAEAFF.

The V and J genes are TRBV6-1 and TRBJ1-1, with D tentatively TRBD1 (6 bases). The CDR3 has 15 residues. V was clipped by 2 bases and J by 4 bases, with 14 bases between them. The germline CDR1 and CDR2 sequences are MNHNS and SASEGT. The CDR3 is CASSEWAPTGTEAFF. CDR3 bases: TGTGCCAGCAGTGAATGGGCCCCGACAGGCACTGAAGCTTTCTTT.

This chain connects TRBV30 to TRBJ1-2; TRBD1 might be the D (5 bases). The CDR3 spans 15 residues. Trimming stripped 4 bases from V and 8 bases from J, with 23 bases between. Germline CDR1 reads GTSNPN; CDR2 reads SVGIG (reference sequence). In nucleotides, the CDR3 is TGTGCCTGGACCGCCGGGCAGGGATTATTGCTCGGCTACACCTTC. This codes for CAWTAGQGLLLGYTF.

This sequence joins TRBV5-8 and TRBJ1-1; no definite D call. With 7 bases removed from V and 6 bases from J, the gap between germline ends came to 10 bases. Germline lookup yields CDR1 SGHTS and CDR2 YDEGEE. The CDR3 length is 11 residues. This chain's CDR3 is CASYRSPEAFF. As DNA, the CDR3 is TGTGCCAGCTACAGAAGCCCTGAAGCTTTCTTT.

The rearrangement joins TRBV7-2 to TRBJ2-7; D not certain. In germline, CDR1 is SGHTA, CDR2 FQGNSA. Trimming took off 4 bases at V and 7 bases at J, with 11 bases between the two ends. The CDR3 has 12 residues. CDR3 protein: CASSSHGREQYF. The DNA of the CDR3 is TGTGCCAGCAGCTCCCACGGTCGGGAGCAGTACTTC. The whole variable domain, remainder taken from reference TRBV7-2 and TRBJ2-7, is GAGVSQSPSNKVTEKGKDVELRCDPISGHTALYWYRQSLGQGLEFLIYFQGNSAPDKSGLPSDRFSAERTGGSVSTLTIQRTQQEDSAVYLCASSSHGREQYFGPGTRLTVT.